These T cell receptor beta chains were read from a single sample in a study of cytomegalovirus exposure and HLA in healthy donors. TCRdb's table, derived via immunoSEQ multiplex PCR, lists solely in-frame clones and lacks some. The sample has about 130,000 clones, around three quarters seen once; the top ten hold roughly 2%. The sequenced sample was PBMCs. These receptors all come from a woman aged 55-69 years in good health and CMV-seropositive. The CDR3 runs from the conserved cysteine through the conserved F or W. The D gene is left open where the match is weak. Not every row has a clone size; where given, it reads once, few, many or a size class.

d_call j_call clone_size v_call cdr3_nt cdr3_aa
NA TRBJ2-3 NA TRBV6-5 TGTGCCAGCAGTTACTCGCACTTAAACACAGATACGCAGTATTTT CASSYSHLNTDTQYF
NA TRBJ2-2 few TRBV7-3 TGTGCCAGCAGCTTAAACGCCAGGGGGGTCGGGGAGCTGTTTTTT CASSLNARGVGELFF
TRBD2 TRBJ2-1 NA TRBV7-8 TGTGCCAGCAGCTCCTTATCGGGAGGACTCCAGGAGCAGTTCTTC CASSSLSGGLQEQFF
NA TRBJ1-2 few TRBV7-2 TGTGCCAGCAGCTTATTCCAGACAGTCGGAGGCTACACCTTC CASSLFQTVGGYTF
TRBD2 TRBJ2-7 NA TRBV28 TGTGCCAGCAGGATGACTAGCGGGGGGTCCTACGAGCAGTACTTC CASRMTSGGSYEQYF
NA TRBJ2-3 NA TRBV19 TGTGCCAGTGGGGGGGGGCCAGATACGCAGTATTTT CASGGGPDTQYF
NA TRBJ1-4 NA TRBV9 TGTGCCAGCAGCGTAGAAGAGGGACTTAATGAAAAACTGTTTTTT CASSVEEGLNEKLFF
NA TRBJ1-3 NA TRBV28 TGTGCCAGTGAAAGGAGTGGAAACACCATATATTTT CASERSGNTIYF
TRBD1 TRBJ1-5 NA TRBV6-1 TGTGCCAGCAGTGGGGGGGACAGGGAAAATCAGCCCCAGCATTTT CASSGGDRENQPQHF
TRBD1 TRBJ1-2 NA TRBV29-1 TGCAGCCCTGCGGGACAGGGCTTCGGCTACACCTTC CSPAGQGFGYTF
TRBD1 TRBJ2-7 NA TRBV25-1 TGTGCCACTTCCCCACAGGGGGCTTCCTACGAGCAGTACTTC CATSPQGASYEQYF
NA TRBJ1-1 NA TRBV11-2 TGTGCCAGCAGCTTAGATCGGGGGAGCACTGAAGCTTTCTTT CASSLDRGSTEAFF
NA TRBJ2-7 NA TRBV2 TGTGCCAGCACCAGAAGGGGCGAGCAGTACTTC CASTRRGEQYF
NA TRBJ1-2 NA TRBV29-1 TGCAGCGTTGAGCGCCACTTTAACTATGGCTACACCTTC CSVERHFNYGYTF
NA TRBJ2-7 NA TRBV30 TGTGCCTGGAGTGTGTTGGGGGCTGAGCAGTACTTC CAWSVLGAEQYF
TRBD1 TRBJ1-2 once TRBV7-2 TGTGCCAGCAGCTTAGCGACAGGGAACTATGGCTACACCTTC CASSLATGNYGYTF
TRBD1 TRBJ1-2 NA TRBV28 TGTGCCAGCAGGCGGACAGGGGCGGGCGGCTACACCTTC CASRRTGAGGYTF
TRBD1 TRBJ1-1 NA TRBV7-9 TGTGCCAGCAGCTTAGCTCAGGGGGAGACTGAAGCTTTCTTT CASSLAQGETEAFF
NA TRBJ1-1 few TRBV5-6 TGTGCCAGCAGCCCGGGCGGGGGGAACACTGAAGCTTTCTTT CASSPGGGNTEAFF
NA TRBJ1-5 NA TRBV18 TGTGCCAGCTCACCGAACCACCCCAGGACTGAACAGCCCCAGCATTTT CASSPNHPRTEQPQHF
NA TRBJ1-2 NA TRBV28 TGTGCCAGCAGCCCTCGGGATCGGGGGTATGGCTACACCTTC CASSPRDRGYGYTF
NA TRBJ1-1 NA TRBV10-3 TGTGCCATCAGTGAGTCACACGCCTGGCCGGGTTCGGTCGATGAAGCTTTCTTT CAISESHAWPGSVDEAFF